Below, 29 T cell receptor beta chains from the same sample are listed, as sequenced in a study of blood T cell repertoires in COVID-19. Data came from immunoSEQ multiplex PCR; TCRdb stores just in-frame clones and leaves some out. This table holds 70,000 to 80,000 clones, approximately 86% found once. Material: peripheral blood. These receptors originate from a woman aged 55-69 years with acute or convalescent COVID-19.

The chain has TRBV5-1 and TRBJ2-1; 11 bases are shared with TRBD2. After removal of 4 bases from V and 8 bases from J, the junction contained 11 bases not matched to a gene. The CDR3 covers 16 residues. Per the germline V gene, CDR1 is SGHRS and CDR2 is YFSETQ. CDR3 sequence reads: CASSTRTSGGPDEQFF. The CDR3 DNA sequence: TGCGCCAGCAGCACGCGCACTAGCGGGGGTCCAGATGAGCAGTTCTTC.

CDR3 sequence: CASSPDSIANQPQHF. CDR3 DNA sequence: TGTGCCAGCAGCCCGGACAGTATTGCAAATCAGCCCCAGCATTTT. The chain recombines TRBV27 with TRBJ1-5; TRBD1 might be the D (6 bases). This CDR3 spans 15 amino acids. Germline lookup yields CDR1 MNHEY and CDR2 SMNVEV (reference sequence). With 6 bases removed from V and 4 bases from J, the gap between germline ends came to 16 bases.

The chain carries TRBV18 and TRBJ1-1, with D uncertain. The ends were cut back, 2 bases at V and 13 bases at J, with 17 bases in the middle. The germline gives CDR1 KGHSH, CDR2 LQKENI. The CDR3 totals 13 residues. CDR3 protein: CASSPSTSVEGFF. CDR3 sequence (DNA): TGTGCCAGCTCACCAAGTACGTCGGTGGAGGGTTTCTTT. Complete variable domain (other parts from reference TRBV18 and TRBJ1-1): NAGVMQNPRHLVRRRGQEARLRCSPMKGHSHVYWYRQLPEEGLKFMVYLQKENIIDESGMPKERFSAEFPKEGPSILRIQQVVRGDSAAYFCASSPSTSVEGFFGQGTRLTVV.

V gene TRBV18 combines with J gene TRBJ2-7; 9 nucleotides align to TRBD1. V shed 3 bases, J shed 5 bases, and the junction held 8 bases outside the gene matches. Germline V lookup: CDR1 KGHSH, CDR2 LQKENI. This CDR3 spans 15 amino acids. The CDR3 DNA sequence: TGTGCCAGCTCACCCGGCGGGACAGGGTTCAACGAGCAGTACTTC. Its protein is CASSPGGTGFNEQYF.

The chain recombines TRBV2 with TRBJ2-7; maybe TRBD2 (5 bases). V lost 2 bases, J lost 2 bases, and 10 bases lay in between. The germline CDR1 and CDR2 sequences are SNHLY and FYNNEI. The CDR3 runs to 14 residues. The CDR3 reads CASSEQSGPYEQYF. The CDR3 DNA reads TGTGCCAGCAGTGAACAAAGCGGACCCTACGAGCAGTACTTC. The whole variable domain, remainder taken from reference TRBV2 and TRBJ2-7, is EPEVTQTPSHQVTQMGQEVILRCVPISNHLYFYWYRQILGQKVEFLVSFYNNEISEKSEIFDDQFSVERPDGSNFTLKIRSTKLEDSAMYFCASSEQSGPYEQYFGPGTRLTVT.

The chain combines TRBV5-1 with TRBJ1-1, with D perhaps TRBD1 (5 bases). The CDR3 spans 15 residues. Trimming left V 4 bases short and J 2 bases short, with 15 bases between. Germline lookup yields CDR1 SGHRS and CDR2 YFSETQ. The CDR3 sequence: CASSRDSPGNTEAFF. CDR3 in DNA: TGCGCCAGCAGCAGAGACAGTCCCGGAAACACTGAAGCTTTCTTT. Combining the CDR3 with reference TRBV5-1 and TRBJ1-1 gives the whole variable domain KAGVTQTPRYLIKTRGQQVTLSCSPISGHRSVSWYQQTPGQGLQFLFEYFSETQRNKGNFPGRFSGRQFSNSRSEMNVSTLELGDSALYLCASSRDSPGNTEAFFGQGTRLTVV.

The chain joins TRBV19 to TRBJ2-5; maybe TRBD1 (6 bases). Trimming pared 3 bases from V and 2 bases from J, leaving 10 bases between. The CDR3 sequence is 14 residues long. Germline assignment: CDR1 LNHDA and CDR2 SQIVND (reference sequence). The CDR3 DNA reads TGTGCCAGTAGTATGCAGGGGCTGCAAGAGACCCAGTACTTC. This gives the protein CASSMQGLQETQYF. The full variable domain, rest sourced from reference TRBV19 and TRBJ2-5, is DGGITQSPKYLFRKEGQNVTLSCEQNLNHDAMYWYRQDPGQGLRLIYYSQIVNDFQKGDIAEGYSVSREKKESFPLTVTSAQKNPTAFYLCASSMQGLQETQYFGPGTRLLVL.

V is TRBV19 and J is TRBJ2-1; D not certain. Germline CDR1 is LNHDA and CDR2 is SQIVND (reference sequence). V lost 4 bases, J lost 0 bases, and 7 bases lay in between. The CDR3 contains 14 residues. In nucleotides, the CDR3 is TGTGCCAGTAGTAGTCTTAACTCCTACAATGAGCAGTTCTTC. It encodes CASSSLNSYNEQFF. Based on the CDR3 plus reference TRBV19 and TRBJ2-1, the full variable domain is DGGITQSPKYLFRKEGQNVTLSCEQNLNHDAMYWYRQDPGQGLRLIYYSQIVNDFQKGDIAEGYSVSREKKESFPLTVTSAQKNPTAFYLCASSSLNSYNEQFFGPGTRLTVL.

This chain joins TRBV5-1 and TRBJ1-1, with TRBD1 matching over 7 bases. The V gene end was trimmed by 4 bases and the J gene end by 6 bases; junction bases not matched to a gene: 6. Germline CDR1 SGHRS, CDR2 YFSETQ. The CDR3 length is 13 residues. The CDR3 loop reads CASSPDRVAEAFF. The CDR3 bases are TGCGCCAGCAGCCCAGACAGGGTCGCTGAAGCTTTCTTT.

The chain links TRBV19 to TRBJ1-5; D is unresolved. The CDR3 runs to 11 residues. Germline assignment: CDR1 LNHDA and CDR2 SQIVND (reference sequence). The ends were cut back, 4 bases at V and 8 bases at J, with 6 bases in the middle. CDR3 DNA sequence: TGTGCCAGTAGTACCACGGAGCCCCAGCATTTT. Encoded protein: CASSTTEPQHF.

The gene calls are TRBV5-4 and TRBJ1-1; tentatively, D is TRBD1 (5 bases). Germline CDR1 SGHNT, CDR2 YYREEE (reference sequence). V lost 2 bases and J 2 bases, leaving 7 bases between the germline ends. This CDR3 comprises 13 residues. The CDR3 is CASSFQGNTEAFF. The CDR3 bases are TGTGCCAGCAGCTTCCAGGGCAACACTGAAGCTTTCTTT. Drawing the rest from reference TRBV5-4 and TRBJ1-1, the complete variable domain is ETGVTQSPTHLIKTRGQQVTLRCSSQSGHNTVSWYQQALGQGPQFIFQYYREEENGRGNFPPRFSGLQFPNYSSELNVNALELDDSALYLCASSFQGNTEAFFGQGTRLTVV.

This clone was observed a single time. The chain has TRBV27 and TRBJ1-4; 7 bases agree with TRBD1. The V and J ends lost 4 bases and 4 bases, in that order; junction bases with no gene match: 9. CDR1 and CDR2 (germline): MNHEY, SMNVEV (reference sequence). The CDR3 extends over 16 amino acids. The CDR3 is CASSSKGAGGNEKLFF. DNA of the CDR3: TGTGCCAGCAGTTCCAAAGGGGCAGGGGGTAATGAAAAACTGTTTTTT.

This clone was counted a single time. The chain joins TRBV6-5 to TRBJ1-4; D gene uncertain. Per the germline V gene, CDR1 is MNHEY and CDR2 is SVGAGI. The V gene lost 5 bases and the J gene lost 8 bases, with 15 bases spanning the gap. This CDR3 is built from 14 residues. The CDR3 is CASSPLPGWEKLFF. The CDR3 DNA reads TGTGCCAGCAGTCCGTTACCGGGGTGGGAAAAACTGTTTTTT.

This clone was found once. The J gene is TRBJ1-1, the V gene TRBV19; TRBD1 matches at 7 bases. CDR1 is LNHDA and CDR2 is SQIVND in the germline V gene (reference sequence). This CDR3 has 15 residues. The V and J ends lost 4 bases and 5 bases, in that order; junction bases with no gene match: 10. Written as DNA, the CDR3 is TGTGCCAGTAGTACCCGGACAGGCGGCGGGACTGAAGCTTTCTTT. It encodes CASSTRTGGGTEAFF.

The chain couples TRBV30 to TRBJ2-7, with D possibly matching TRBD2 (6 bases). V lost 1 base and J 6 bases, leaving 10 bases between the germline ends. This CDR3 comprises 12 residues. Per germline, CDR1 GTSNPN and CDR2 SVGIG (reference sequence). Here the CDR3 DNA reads TGTGCCTGGAGTGCAACTAGCATCGAGCAGTACTTC. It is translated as CAWSATSIEQYF.

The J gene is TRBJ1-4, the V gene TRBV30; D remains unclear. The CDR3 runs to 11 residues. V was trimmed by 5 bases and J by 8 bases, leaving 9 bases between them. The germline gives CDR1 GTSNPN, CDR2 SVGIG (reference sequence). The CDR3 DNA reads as TGTGCCTGGGGGAGAGGGGAAAAACTGTTTTTT. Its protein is CAWGRGEKLFF.

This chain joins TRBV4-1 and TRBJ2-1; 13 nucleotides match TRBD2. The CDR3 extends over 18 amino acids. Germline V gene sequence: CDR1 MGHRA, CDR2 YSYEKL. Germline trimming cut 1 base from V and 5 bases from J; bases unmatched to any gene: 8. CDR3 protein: CASSQAPPGLAGDNEQFF. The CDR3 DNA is TGCGCCAGCAGCCAAGCCCCCCCCGGACTAGCGGGAGACAATGAGCAGTTCTTC.

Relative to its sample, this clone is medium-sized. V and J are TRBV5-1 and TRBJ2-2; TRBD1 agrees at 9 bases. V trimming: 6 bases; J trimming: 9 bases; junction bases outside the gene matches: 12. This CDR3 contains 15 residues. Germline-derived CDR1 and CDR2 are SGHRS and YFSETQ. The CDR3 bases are TGCGCCAGCAAGCTTGTGACAGGGGGACGCAGGGAGCTGTTTTTT. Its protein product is CASKLVTGGRRELFF.

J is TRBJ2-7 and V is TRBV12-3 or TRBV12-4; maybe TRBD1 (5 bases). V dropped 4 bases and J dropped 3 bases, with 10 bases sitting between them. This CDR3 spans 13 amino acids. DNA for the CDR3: TGTGCCAGCAGTTGGGCAGGGCTCTACGAGCAGTACTTC. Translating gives CASSWAGLYEQYF.

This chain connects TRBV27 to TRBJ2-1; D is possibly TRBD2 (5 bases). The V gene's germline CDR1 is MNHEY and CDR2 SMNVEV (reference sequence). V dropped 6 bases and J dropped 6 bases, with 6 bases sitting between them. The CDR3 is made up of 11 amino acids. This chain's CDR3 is CASSTSNEQFF. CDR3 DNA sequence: TGTGCCAGCAGCACTAGCAATGAGCAGTTCTTC.

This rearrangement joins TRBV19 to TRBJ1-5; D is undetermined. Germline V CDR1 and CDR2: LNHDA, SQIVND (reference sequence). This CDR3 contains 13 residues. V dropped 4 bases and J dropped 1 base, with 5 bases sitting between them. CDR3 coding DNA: TGTGCCAGTAGTAAGGAGAGCAATCAGCCCCAGCATTTT. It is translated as CASSKESNQPQHF.

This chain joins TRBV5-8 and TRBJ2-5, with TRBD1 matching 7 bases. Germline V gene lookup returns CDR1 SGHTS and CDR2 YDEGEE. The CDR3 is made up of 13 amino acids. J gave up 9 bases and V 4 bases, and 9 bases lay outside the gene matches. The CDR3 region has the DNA TGTGCCAGCAGCGCGGAAAACAGGGGTTCCCAGTACTTC. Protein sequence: CASSAENRGSQYF.

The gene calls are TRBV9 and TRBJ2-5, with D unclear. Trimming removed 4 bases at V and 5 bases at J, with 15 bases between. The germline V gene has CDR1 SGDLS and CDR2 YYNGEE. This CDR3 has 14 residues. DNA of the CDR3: TGTGCCAGCAGCCCCAGACTGCGTATGGAGACCCAGTACTTC. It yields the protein CASSPRLRMETQYF.

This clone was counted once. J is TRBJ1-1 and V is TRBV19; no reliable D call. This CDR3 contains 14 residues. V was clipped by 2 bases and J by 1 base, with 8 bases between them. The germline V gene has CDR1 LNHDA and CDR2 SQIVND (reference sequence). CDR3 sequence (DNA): TGTGCCAGTAGTATACCGGGTACGAACACTGAAGCTTTCTTT. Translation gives CASSIPGTNTEAFF.

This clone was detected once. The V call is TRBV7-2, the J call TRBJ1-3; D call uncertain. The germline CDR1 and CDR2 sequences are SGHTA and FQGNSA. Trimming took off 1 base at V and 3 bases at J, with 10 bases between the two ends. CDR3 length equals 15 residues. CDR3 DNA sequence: TGTGCCAGCAGCTTAGACGGGAAGCGTGGAAACACCATATATTTT. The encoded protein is CASSLDGKRGNTIYF. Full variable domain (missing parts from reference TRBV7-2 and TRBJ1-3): GAGVSQSPSNKVTEKGKDVELRCDPISGHTALYWYRQSLGQGLEFLIYFQGNSAPDKSGLPSDRFSAERTGGSVSTLTIQRTQQEDSAVYLCASSLDGKRGNTIYFGEGSWLTVV.

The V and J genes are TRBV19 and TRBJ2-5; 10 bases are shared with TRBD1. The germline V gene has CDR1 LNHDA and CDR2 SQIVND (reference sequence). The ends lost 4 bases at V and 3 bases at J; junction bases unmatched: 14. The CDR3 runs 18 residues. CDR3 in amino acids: CASSTLRQGAPLEETQYF. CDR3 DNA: TGTGCCAGTAGTACATTGAGACAGGGGGCGCCCCTTGAAGAGACCCAGTACTTC.

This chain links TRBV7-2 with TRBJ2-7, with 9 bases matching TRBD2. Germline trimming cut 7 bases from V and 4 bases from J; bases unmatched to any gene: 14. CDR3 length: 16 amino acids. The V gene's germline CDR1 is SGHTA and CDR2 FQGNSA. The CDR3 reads CASTPVGAGGQYEQYF. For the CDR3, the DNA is TGTGCCAGCACCCCAGTAGGGGCGGGGGGGCAGTACGAGCAGTACTTC.

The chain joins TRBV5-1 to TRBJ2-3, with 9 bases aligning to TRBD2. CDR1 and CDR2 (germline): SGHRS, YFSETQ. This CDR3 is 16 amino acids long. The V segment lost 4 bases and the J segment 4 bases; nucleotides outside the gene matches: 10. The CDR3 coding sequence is TGCGCCAGCAGCGCCGGGGTAGCGGGGGTGGCAGATACGCAGTATTTT. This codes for CASSAGVAGVADTQYF. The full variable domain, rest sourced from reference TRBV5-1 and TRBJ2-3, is KAGVTQTPRYLIKTRGQQVTLSCSPISGHRSVSWYQQTPGQGLQFLFEYFSETQRNKGNFPGRFSGRQFSNSRSEMNVSTLELGDSALYLCASSAGVAGVADTQYFGPGTRLTVL.

In DNA form, the CDR3 reads TGTGCCAGCAGCTTGGCTAGCGGGAGCTCCTACGAGCAGTACTTC. It specifies CASSLASGSSYEQYF. The chain joins TRBV5-4 to TRBJ2-7; 10 bases match TRBD2. The CDR3 spans 15 residues. The V gene end was trimmed by 0 bases and the J gene end by 0 bases; junction bases not matched to a gene: 0. The germline CDR1 and CDR2 sequences are SGHNT and YYREEE (reference sequence).